The rows below give T cell receptor beta chains drawn from one sample of a study of response to subunit inactivated influenza vaccine. TCRdb used MiXCR to reprocess the RT-PCR reads, holding one entry per CDR3 protein. The table has over 400,000 distinct CDR3 sequences, 10% to 15% seen once; the top ten hold 10% to 15%. The sequencing used PBMCs from blood, collected 40 to 50 days after vaccination. The receptor set was obtained from a man aged 45-65 years who received an inactivated influenza vaccine. The conserved cysteine and the conserved F or W are not part of the CDR3 here. Fields, in order: V gene, J gene, CDR3 protein.

>TRBV10-3|TRBJ2-1
AITSEPLEGRAF
>TRBV15|TRBJ2-1
ATSRPLIARSYNEQF
>TRBV12-3/TRBV12-4|TRBJ1-4
ASSLDRGWDGKLF
>TRBV5-1|TRBJ2-7
ASSPGRGSLTYEQY
>TRBV20-1|TRBJ2-1
SARLAPEQF
>TRBV10-3|TRBJ2-3
AIRSGGAKDTQY
>TRBV11-2|TRBJ1-1
ASITPDRRGVGPNTEAF
>TRBV24-1|TRBJ2-3
ATSESGTGHSTDTQY
>TRBV30|TRBJ2-4
AWSRAGIMLAKNIQY
>TRBV10-3|TRBJ2-1
AIRGTSGGNEQF
>TRBV27|TRBJ2-1
ASSRGSKGGEQF
>TRBV12-3/TRBV12-4|TRBJ2-1
ASSFPQGTYNEQF
>TRBV20-1|TRBJ1-6
SVRGRDTNSPLH
>TRBV4-1|TRBJ2-1
ASSQLYGQGRGNEQF
>TRBV20-1|TRBJ1-4
SARGEDGEKLF
>TRBV20-1|TRBJ2-7
SARGLPDEQY
>TRBV24-1|TRBJ2-1
ATSDPSDRVNEQF
>TRBV11-1|TRBJ2-7
ASSSQWGTYEQY
>TRBV12-3/TRBV12-4|TRBJ2-6
ASSFRAGGANVLT
>TRBV3-1|TRBJ2-2
ASSHGAHVGTGELF
>TRBV7-2|TRBJ1-1
ASSLNPEGTEAF
>TRBV6-1|TRBJ2-1
ASSSSGSYSNEQF
>TRBV20-1|TRBJ1-2
SASFDGREGYT
>TRBV7-2|TRBJ2-7
ASSSGLAGVGLEQY
>TRBV5-1|TRBJ1-1
ATTDTGGSGEAF
>TRBV12-3/TRBV12-4|TRBJ2-7
ASSLGQGVTLDEQY
>TRBV20-1|TRBJ1-4
SARGPTQEKLF
>TRBV7-2|TRBJ2-3
ASSSSGKSGDTQY
>TRBV3-1|TRBJ2-7
ASSQVLRLSYEQY
>TRBV4-1|TRBJ2-3
ASSQEAARTDTQY
>TRBV9|TRBJ2-1
ASSASGNYNEQF
>TRBV9|TRBJ2-2
ASSVQDNTGELF
>TRBV7-9|TRBJ2-7
ASSLAGARGPTYEQY
>TRBV20-1|TRBJ2-2
SARVWGGQPRIRGNTGELF
>TRBV12-3/TRBV12-4|TRBJ2-1
ASSLGLAGTYNEQF
>TRBV5-1|TRBJ2-2
ASSLTTVGELF
>TRBV14|TRBJ2-4
SSSQATSGGVKNIQY
>TRBV12-3/TRBV12-4|TRBJ1-2
ASSSTGSANYGYT
>TRBV12-3/TRBV12-4|TRBJ2-7
ASSGQGGNEQY